The clone carrying this TCR beta chain has ten or more counts. Its antigen is currently unknown. The entry originates in a study of T cells after yellow fever vaccination. Study-wide results and limits: Reappearance after the booster was seen for most primary-vaccination clones, at roughly 96% CD4 and less than 90% CD8.

Germline V gene lookup returns CDR1 SGHRS and CDR2 YFSETQ. Between the trimmed V and J ends, which lost 4 bases and 6 bases, there was a span of 10 bases. CDR3 length: 12 residues. TCRdb itself ran the 5' RACE reads through MiXCR, one entry per CDR3 protein. The table lists roughly 150,000 distinct CDR3 sequences, more than 5.5% of them singletons. The chain employs TRBV5-1 and TRBJ1-2; D perhaps matches TRBD1 (6 bases). The sample here was CD4+ T cells sorted from PBMCs, taken 5 to 6 days after the first yellow fever vaccination. The TCR was taken from a man aged 18-30 years who received the YFV17D yellow fever vaccine. In DNA form, the CDR3 reads TGCGCCAGCAGCCAGGGGTCTGATGGCTACACCTTC. Translation: CASSQGSDGYTF. Full variable domain (outside the CDR3, taken from reference TRBV5-1 and TRBJ1-2): KAGVTQTPRYLIKTRGQQVTLSCSPISGHRSVSWYQQTPGQGLQFLFEYFSETQRNKGNFPGRFSGRQFSNSRSEMNVSTLELGDSALYLCASSQGSDGYTFGSGTRLTVV.